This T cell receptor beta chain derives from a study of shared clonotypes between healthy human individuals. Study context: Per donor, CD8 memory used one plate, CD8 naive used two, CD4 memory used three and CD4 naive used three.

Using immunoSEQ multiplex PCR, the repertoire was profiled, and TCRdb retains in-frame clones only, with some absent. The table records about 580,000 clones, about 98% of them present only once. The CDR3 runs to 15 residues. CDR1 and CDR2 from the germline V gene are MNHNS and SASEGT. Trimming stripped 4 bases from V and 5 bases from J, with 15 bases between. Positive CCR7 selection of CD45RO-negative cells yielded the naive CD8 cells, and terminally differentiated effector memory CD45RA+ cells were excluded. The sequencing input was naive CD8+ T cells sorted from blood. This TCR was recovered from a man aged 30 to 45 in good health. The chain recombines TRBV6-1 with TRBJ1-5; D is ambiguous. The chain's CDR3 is CASSVLWDWDQPQHF. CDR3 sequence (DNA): TGTGCCAGCAGTGTCCTTTGGGATTGGGATCAGCCCCAGCATTTT.